The next 7 T cell receptor beta chains were all read from a single sample in a study of cytomegalovirus exposure and HLA in healthy donors. It was with 60 Vbeta and 13 Jbeta primers that the PCR ran. TCRdb keeps only in-frame clones here, not all; method: immunoSEQ multiplex PCR. The sample lists 150,000 to 200,000 clones, 82% seen once, with approximately 1.5% in the top ten. Material: PBMCs. These receptors came from a man between 35 and 55 years old in good health and CMV-seronegative.

This clone has only a few counts. This chain links TRBV7-3 with TRBJ2-3, with D possibly matching TRBD2 (7 bases). The V end was cut by 3 bases, the J end by 4 bases, with 11 bases between. The CDR3 loop spans 14 amino acids. Germline-derived CDR1 and CDR2 are SGHTA and FQGTGA. CDR3 residues: CASSLSGTSDTQYF. CDR3 in DNA: TGTGCCAGCAGCTTGAGCGGGACATCAGATACGCAGTATTTT.

This chain connects TRBV19 to TRBJ1-1; 8 bases agree with TRBD1. V lost 4 bases to trimming and J lost 4 bases; unmatched junction nucleotides: 2. Germline V CDR1 and CDR2: LNHDA, SQIVND (reference sequence). There are 13 residues in the CDR3. The CDR3 loop reads CASSRQGPTEAFF. As DNA, the CDR3 is TGTGCCAGTAGTAGACAGGGGCCCACTGAAGCTTTCTTT.

V usage is TRBV6-5 and J usage is TRBJ2-7; 7 nucleotides line up with TRBD2. This CDR3 comprises 15 residues. Germline CDR1 reads MNHEY; CDR2 reads SVGAGI. The V segment lost 10 bases and the J segment 9 bases; nucleotides outside the gene matches: 21. CDR3 amino acids: CATVSLNSGGSGQYF. The CDR3 DNA reads TGTGCCACCGTGAGTTTAAACTCCGGGGGGTCTGGGCAGTACTTC.

The chain recombines TRBV28 with TRBJ1-5; TRBD1 aligns across 7 bases. This CDR3 has 15 amino acids. Germline CDR1 is MDHEN and CDR2 is SYDVKM. The V segment lost 2 bases and the J segment 5 bases; nucleotides outside the gene matches: 6. The CDR3 here is CASSLGQVADQPQHF. CDR3 in DNA: TGTGCCAGCAGTTTAGGACAGGTTGCCGATCAGCCCCAGCATTTT.

The J gene is TRBJ2-4, the V gene TRBV9; D call uncertain. Trimming stripped 0 bases from V and 8 bases from J, with 12 bases between. CDR3 size: 14 residues. CDR1 is SGDLS, CDR2 YYNGEE, per germline. As DNA, the CDR3 is TGTGCCAGCAGCGTAGGGTCTAGATGGGACATTCAGTACTTC. Its translation is CASSVGSRWDIQYF.

The gene calls are TRBV5-1 and TRBJ2-6; no definite D call. V was cut by 4 bases and J by 0 bases, with 17 bases left in between. Per the germline V gene, CDR1 is SGHRS and CDR2 is YFSETQ. The length of the CDR3 is 18 residues. In DNA form, the CDR3 reads TGCGCCAGCAGCCTCAACAGTATCCCGCTCTCTGGGGCCAACGTCCTGACTTTC. Amino acids: CASSLNSIPLSGANVLTF.

This sequence joins TRBV11-3 and TRBJ2-5; unclear D gene. This CDR3 has 17 residues. V dropped 1 base and J dropped 2 bases, with 17 bases sitting between them. The germline V gene encodes CDR1 SGHNT and CDR2 YENEEA. The CDR3 is CASSLGNQKSFQETQYF. DNA for the CDR3: TGTGCCAGCAGCTTAGGAAATCAGAAGTCCTTTCAAGAGACCCAGTACTTC. Full variable domain (rest looked up from reference TRBV11-3 and TRBJ2-5): EAGVVQSPRYKIIEKKQPVAFWCNPISGHNTLYWYLQNLGQGPELLIRYENEEAVDDSQLPKDRFSAERLKGVDSTLKIQPAELGDSAVYLCASSLGNQKSFQETQYFGPGTRLLVL.